This TCR beta chain was profiled in a study of T-cell memory formation after mild COVID-19. This clonotype was picked up many times. CDR1 and CDR2 from the germline V gene are MNHEY and SVGEGT. This CDR3 has 14 residues. V lost 0 bases and J lost 6; bases outside the gene matches: 0. TCRdb re-called the 5' RACE reads through MiXCR, storing one row per CDR3 protein. The sample has approximately 270,000 distinct CDR3 sequences, roughly 17% seen once. The genes are TRBV6-2 or TRBV6-3 and TRBJ2-1; 9 nucleotides match TRBD1. The clonotype comes from a man aged 18 to 29 who had mild COVID-19 (a few samples of this study predate the infection). Cell type and time point are not known. Sequenced material: PBMCs or a T cell subset sorted from them (not recorded which). DNA of the CDR3: TGTGCCAGCAGTTACTCGACAGGGGGCAATGAGCAGTTCTTC. Its protein is CASSYSTGGNEQFF.